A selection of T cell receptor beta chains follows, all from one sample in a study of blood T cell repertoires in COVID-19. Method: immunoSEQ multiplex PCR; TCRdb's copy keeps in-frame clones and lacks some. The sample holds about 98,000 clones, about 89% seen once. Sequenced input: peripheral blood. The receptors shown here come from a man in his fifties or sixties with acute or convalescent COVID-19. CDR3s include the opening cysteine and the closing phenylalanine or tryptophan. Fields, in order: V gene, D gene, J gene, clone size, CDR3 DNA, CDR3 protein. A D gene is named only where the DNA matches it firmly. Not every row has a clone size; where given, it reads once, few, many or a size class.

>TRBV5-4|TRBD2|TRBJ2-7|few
TGTGCCAGCAGCTTGGGATCTAGCGGCGGCTACGAGCAGTACTTC
CASSLGSSGGYEQYF
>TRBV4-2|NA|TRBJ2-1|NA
TGTGCCAGCAGCCAAAATCCCTCTGGGGCGACCAATGAGCAGTTCTTC
CASSQNPSGATNEQFF
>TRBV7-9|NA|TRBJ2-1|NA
TGTGCCAGCAGACTAGATATCAGCTCCTACAATGAGCAGTTCTTC
CASRLDISSYNEQFF
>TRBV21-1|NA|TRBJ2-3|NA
TGTGCCAGCAGCCAAGGGGGTCGCGGGATAAAACTCACAGATACGCAGTATTTT
CASSQGGRGIKLTDTQYF
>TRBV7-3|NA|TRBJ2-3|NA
TGTGCCAGCAGCTTAAGGGCCCAGACAGATACGCAGTATTTT
CASSLRAQTDTQYF
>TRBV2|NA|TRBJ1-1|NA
TGTGCCAGCAGGGCAAACAGTGAAGCTTTCTTT
CASRANSEAFF
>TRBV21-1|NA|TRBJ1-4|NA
TGTGCCAGCAGCGAACCGGGACAGGGGATTGGGAATGAAAAACTGTTTTTT
CASSEPGQGIGNEKLFF
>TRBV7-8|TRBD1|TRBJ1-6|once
TGTGCCAGCAGCTCGGGACAGGGCTCGTATTCACCCCTCCACTTT
CASSSGQGSYSPLHF
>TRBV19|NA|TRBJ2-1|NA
TGTGCCAGTAGCACCCTGACAGTAAATGAGCAGTTCTTC
CASSTLTVNEQFF
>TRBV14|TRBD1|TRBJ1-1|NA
TGTGCCAGCAGCCCGGGGTTGGGACAGATGAACACTGAAGCTTTCTTT
CASSPGLGQMNTEAFF
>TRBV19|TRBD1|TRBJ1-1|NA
TGTGCCAGTACCCGACAGGGGAGGAACACTGAAGCTTTCTTT
CASTRQGRNTEAFF
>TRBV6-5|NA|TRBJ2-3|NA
TGTGCCAGCAGTAGGTATAGCGGAACAGATACGCAGTATTTT
CASSRYSGTDTQYF
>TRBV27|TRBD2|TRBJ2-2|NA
TGTGCCAGCAGTTTGCTAGCGGTGAACACCGGGGAGCTGTTTTTT
CASSLLAVNTGELFF
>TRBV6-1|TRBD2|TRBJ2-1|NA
TGTGCCAGCAGTGATGGACTAGCGGGAGACAATGAGCAGTTCTTC
CASSDGLAGDNEQFF
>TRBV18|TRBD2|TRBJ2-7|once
TGTGCCAGCTCACTGCTTGGCAGTCGGACTAGCGGGAGCTCCTACGAGCAGTACTTC
CASSLLGSRTSGSSYEQYF
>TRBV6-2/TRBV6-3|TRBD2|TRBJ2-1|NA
TGTGCCAGCAGTTACTCAGCGGGAGGGCCGAAGTTCTACCGGGAGCAGTTCTTC
CASSYSAGGPKFYREQFF
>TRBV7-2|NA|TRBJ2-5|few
TGTGCCAGCAGCCTCGGGCTGCGGGGTGCCGGGAACCAAGAGACCCAGTACTTC
CASSLGLRGAGNQETQYF
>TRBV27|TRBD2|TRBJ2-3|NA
TGTGCCAGCAGTTTAAGGACTAGCGGCCCTAGCACAGATACGCAGTATTTT
CASSLRTSGPSTDTQYF
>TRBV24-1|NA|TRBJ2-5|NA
TGTGCCACCAGGTCAGGGCAAGAGACCCAGTACTTC
CATRSGQETQYF
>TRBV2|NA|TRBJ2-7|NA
TGTGCCAGCATAGACAGGCGTTACGAGCAGTACTTC
CASIDRRYEQYF
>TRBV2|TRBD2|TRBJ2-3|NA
TGTGCCAGCACTACCGGGACTAGCGTTCCAGATACGCAGTATTTT
CASTTGTSVPDTQYF
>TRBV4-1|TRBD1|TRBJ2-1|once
TGCGCCAGCAGCCAAGATCATAGGGGGCTCTCCCCCTACAATGAGCAGTTCTTC
CASSQDHRGLSPYNEQFF
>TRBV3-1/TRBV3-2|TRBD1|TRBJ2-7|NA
TGTGCCAGCAGCACGGCCGGGACAGGGGGCTACGAGCAGTACTTC
CASSTAGTGGYEQYF
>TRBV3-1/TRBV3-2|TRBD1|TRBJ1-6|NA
TGTGCCAGCAGCCAAGCGGTCCAGGGGGCATCACCCCTCCACTTT
CASSQAVQGASPLHF
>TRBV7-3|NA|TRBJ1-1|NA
TGTGCCAGCAGCCGAAATACAGGTTTCGAAGCTTTCTTT
CASSRNTGFEAFF
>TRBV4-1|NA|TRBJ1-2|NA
TGCGCCAGCAGTCCCCGGGACACCGGGGAGTATGGCTACACCTTC
CASSPRDTGEYGYTF
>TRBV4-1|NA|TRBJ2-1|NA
TGCGCCAGCAGCCAACGCACAAGGGGGAGCTCCTACAATGAGCAGTTCTTC
CASSQRTRGSSYNEQFF
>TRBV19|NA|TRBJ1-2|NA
TGTGCCAGTAGTCGAGGGATCTATGGCTACACCTTC
CASSRGIYGYTF
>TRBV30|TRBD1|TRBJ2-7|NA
TGTGCCTGGAGTGTACTAGGGACAGGGAGCTCCTACGAGCAGTACTTC
CAWSVLGTGSSYEQYF
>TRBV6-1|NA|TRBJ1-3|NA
TGTGCCAGCATTGACTTGGGGTCCGGGGGGGCTGCGGGAAACACCATATATTTT
CASIDLGSGGAAGNTIYF
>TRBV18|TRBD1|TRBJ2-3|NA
TGTGCCAGCTCACCATGGGCAGCAGGGGGATCCACAGATACGCAGTATTTT
CASSPWAAGGSTDTQYF
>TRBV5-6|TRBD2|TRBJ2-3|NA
TGTGCCAGCATCCCCCCTGCGGGAGGGCCCGGCACAGATACGCAGTATTTT
CASIPPAGGPGTDTQYF
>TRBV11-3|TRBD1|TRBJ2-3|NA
TGTGCCAGCAGCCGAGGGCTTACAGGGGTCGGAACAGATACGCAGTATTTT
CASSRGLTGVGTDTQYF
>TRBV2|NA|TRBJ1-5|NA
TGTGCCAGCAGTGAAGACAGGCTACCCAAGGATCAGCCCCAGCATTTT
CASSEDRLPKDQPQHF
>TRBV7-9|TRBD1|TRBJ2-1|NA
TGTGCCAGCAGCCCCCGACAGGGCGTAATTTACAATGAGCAGTTCTTC
CASSPRQGVIYNEQFF
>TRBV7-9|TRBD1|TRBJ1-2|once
TGTGCCAGCAGCGCGACAGGGGGCTATGGCTACACCTTC
CASSATGGYGYTF
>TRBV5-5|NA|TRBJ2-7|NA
TGTGCCAGCAGCTTGTCGACAGCGACGCTCTACGAGCAGTACTTC
CASSLSTATLYEQYF
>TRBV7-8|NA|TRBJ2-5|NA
TGTGCCAGCAGCCGAGGTCAGGGGCGCGGCCAGACCCAGTACTTC
CASSRGQGRGQTQYF
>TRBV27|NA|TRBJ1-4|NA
TGTGCCAGCAGTCCCACAATGAATGAAAAACTGTTTTTT
CASSPTMNEKLFF
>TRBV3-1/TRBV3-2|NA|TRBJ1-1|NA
TGTGCCAGCAGCCCGCTGGCGGGATATGTAGAAGCTTTCTTT
CASSPLAGYVEAFF
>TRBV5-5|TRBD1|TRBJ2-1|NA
TGTGCCAGCAGCACTACAGGGGTTGAGCAGTTCTTC
CASSTTGVEQFF
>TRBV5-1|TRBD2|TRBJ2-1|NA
TGCGCCAGCAGCTTGACAATACCGGGACTAAGTTACAATGAGCAGTTCTTC
CASSLTIPGLSYNEQFF
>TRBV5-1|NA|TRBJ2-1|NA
TGCGCCAGCAGCTTGGGTCGGGAGCAAGATGAGCAGTTCTTC
CASSLGREQDEQFF
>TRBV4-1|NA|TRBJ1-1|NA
TGCGCCAGCAGCCAAGATGGGTGGAGGGAAGCTTTCTTT
CASSQDGWREAFF